What follows is one T cell receptor (beta chain) and its context. Original processing methods: Using reference gene primer amplification, nucleated cell counts were estimated. Sequenced by immunoSEQ multiplex PCR; TCRdb stores in-frame clones only, minus some. V, J and clone size are taken as reported in that table, and D and trimming were inferred from the DNA itself. In the table there are 370,000 or so clones, more than 75% of which are singletons. CDR3 length equals 14 residues. CDR1 DFQATT and CDR2 SNEGSKA come from the germline V gene (reference sequence). Trimming at V came to 6 bases and at J to 6 bases, leaving 11 bases not matched to a gene. Participants were aged about 18 to 90 years, lived in 25 or so US areas, and enrolled virtually. This entry is derived from a study of blood T cell repertoires in COVID-19. Turning to the study itself: COVID-19 samples from acute and convalescent phases originated in the United States, Italy and Spain. PBMCs, B-cell-depleted T cells, or T cells provided the cDNA or gDNA that made up the material.

The J gene is TRBJ1-2, the V gene TRBV20-1; 9 nucleotides match TRBD1. The sequenced sample was PBMCs or T cells enriched from blood (not recorded which). This TCR derives from a man aged 25-45 years who had recovered from COVID-19. Here the CDR3 reads CSASTGGAYNGYTF. CDR3 bases: TGCAGTGCGAGTACAGGGGGCGCGTATAATGGCTACACCTTC.